The 26 T cell receptor beta chains below all came from one sample that was sequenced in a study of technical replicates of blood from a few donors. The data were produced by immunoSEQ multiplex PCR, yet TCRdb's version contains in-frame clones alone and is incomplete. The repertoire holds about 79,000 clones, with around 90% as singletons. Sequencing was done on a sample of T cells isolated from PBMCs. The origin of the receptors is a human donor in good health. Some clones in this sample may be carry-over from other donors' samples.

V usage is TRBV5-1 and J usage is TRBJ1-1; 9 nucleotides align to TRBD1. The CDR3 spans 14 residues. With 7 bases clipped from V and 5 bases from J, the junction kept 9 bases outside the gene matches. Germline-derived CDR1 and CDR2 are SGHRS and YFSETQ. The CDR3 spells CASRSLTGGTEAFF. In DNA form, the CDR3 reads TGCGCCAGCCGATCTTTGACAGGGGGTACTGAAGCTTTCTTT.

This clone was counted once. The V gene is TRBV11-3, the J gene TRBJ2-3, with D unresolved. Trimming left V 4 bases short and J 6 bases short, with 8 bases between. Germline V CDR1 and CDR2: SGHNT, YENEEA. CDR3 length: 12 residues. The CDR3 DNA is TGTGCCAGCAGCTCCTCTCGGGATACGCAGTATTTT. Amino acids: CASSSSRDTQYF.

The chain has TRBV9 and TRBJ2-1; 12 bases match TRBD2. J lost 9 bases, V lost 3 bases, and 10 bases had no gene match. CDR1 is SGDLS, CDR2 YYNGEE, per germline. CDR3 length equals 16 residues. The CDR3 DNA is TGTGCCAGCAGCGACAATCTAGCGGGAGGGGTGGGTGAGCAGTTCTTC. Residues: CASSDNLAGGVGEQFF.

The genes are TRBV6-1 and TRBJ1-5; D is possibly TRBD1 (6 bases). The CDR3 extends over 16 amino acids. V shed 4 bases and J shed 0 bases, with 13 bases lying between them. Germline lookup yields CDR1 MNHNS and CDR2 SASEGT. CDR3 in DNA: TGTGCCAGCAGTGTATTTGGACAGAATAGCAATCAGCCCCAGCATTTT. Amino acid sequence: CASSVFGQNSNQPQHF.

This clone was counted a single time. The J gene is TRBJ1-1, the V gene TRBV11-2, with 8 bases aligning to TRBD1. Per the germline V gene, CDR1 is SGHAT and CDR2 is FQNNGV. This CDR3 comprises 16 residues. Trimming took 5 bases from V and 2 from J; bases not matched to a gene: 10. CDR3 in DNA: TGTGCCAGCAGCCCCCATAGGACAGGGACTAACACTGAAGCTTTCTTT. Residues: CASSPHRTGTNTEAFF.

This chain uses TRBV6-5 with TRBJ2-3, with 13 bases that match TRBD2. V lost 5 bases to trimming and J lost 6 bases; unmatched junction nucleotides: 2. The CDR3 consists of 14 residues. Germline V gene data show CDR1 as MNHEY and CDR2 as SVGAGI. The CDR3 DNA reads TGTGCCAGCAGTCGGGGACTAGCGGGGGATACGCAGTATTTT. Its protein product is CASSRGLAGDTQYF.

The rearrangement links TRBV2 to TRBJ1-1; maybe TRBD1 (5 bases). Looked up from germline, CDR1 is SNHLY and CDR2 is FYNNEI. The CDR3 runs to 12 residues. The ends were cut back, 11 bases at V and 8 bases at J, with 18 bases in the middle. The CDR3 here is CAWRVGVLEAFF. CDR3 DNA: TGTGCCTGGAGAGTAGGGGTTCTGGAAGCTTTCTTT.

The V gene is TRBV7-8, the J gene TRBJ1-5; D possibly corresponds to TRBD1 (6 bases). V dropped 5 bases and J dropped 9 bases, with 20 bases sitting between them. Germline V gives CDR1 SGHVS, CDR2 FQNEAQ. The CDR3 spans 15 residues. The CDR3 sequence: CASSQDSRGKGPQHF. In DNA, the CDR3 is TGTGCCAGCAGCCAAGACTCTAGGGGGAAAGGGCCCCAGCATTTT.

In this sample, this clone turned up once. The chain links TRBV7-9 to TRBJ1-5; 8 nucleotides agree with TRBD1. The germline gives CDR1 SEHNR, CDR2 FQNEAQ (reference sequence). This CDR3 is built from 14 residues. V trimming: 5 bases; J trimming: 4 bases; junction bases outside the gene matches: 4. CDR3 protein: CASSAQGGNQPQHF. The CDR3 DNA follows: TGTGCCAGCAGCGCACAGGGGGGGAATCAGCCCCAGCATTTT.

V gene TRBV6-1 combines with J gene TRBJ2-7; 9 nucleotides agree with TRBD1. The CDR3 runs to 15 residues. The V and J ends lost 1 base and 4 bases, in that order; junction bases with no gene match: 5. From germline, CDR1 is MNHNS and CDR2 SASEGT. CDR3 DNA: TGTGCCAGCAGTGAAGGTGGGACAGGGATATACGAGCAGTACTTC. Translating gives CASSEGGTGIYEQYF.

This clone came up a few times. This chain uses TRBV29-1 with TRBJ1-1; TRBD1 is a possible D gene (5 bases). The CDR3 totals 11 residues. V lost 3 bases to trimming and J lost 6 bases, with 8 bases between them. Per germline, CDR1 SQVTM and CDR2 ANQGSEA. The CDR3 DNA sequence: TGCAGCGTTGATTGGGGGGCTGAAGCTTTCTTT. Translated, it gives CSVDWGAEAFF.

The chain joins TRBV4-1 to TRBJ1-1; 9 bases align to TRBD1. The CDR3 spans 16 residues. Trimming cost V 4 bases and J 5 bases; bases outside gene matches: 11. The germline gives CDR1 MGHRA, CDR2 YSYEKL. As DNA, the CDR3 is TGCGCCAGCAGCCTCACCCAACAGGGGGCTGGGACTGAAGCTTTCTTT. Protein sequence: CASSLTQQGAGTEAFF.

This clone was counted a single time. The CDR3 DNA reads TGTGCCAGCAGCTGGAAGGGACAGGGCTACGAGCAGTACTTC. This codes for CASSWKGQGYEQYF. This chain uses TRBV7-2 with TRBJ2-7; the match to TRBD1 covers 9 bases. The ends lost 4 bases at V and 3 bases at J; junction bases unmatched: 4. This CDR3 contains 14 residues. CDR1 is SGHTA and CDR2 is FQGNSA in the germline V gene.

V and J are TRBV7-8 and TRBJ1-3; no reliable D call. This CDR3 has 12 residues. V was clipped by 1 base and J by 9 bases, with 7 bases between them. Germline CDR1 SGHVS, CDR2 FQNEAQ. The CDR3: CASSLGDITIYF. CDR3 coding DNA: TGTGCCAGCAGCTTAGGAGATATCACCATATATTTT. The entire variable domain, with the rest obtained from reference TRBV7-8 and TRBJ1-3, is as follows: GAGVSQSPRYKVAKRGQDVALRCDPISGHVSLFWYQQALGQGPEFLTYFQNEAQLDKSGLPSDRFFAERPEGSVSTLKIQRTQQEDSAVYLCASSLGDITIYFGEGSWLTVV.

The chain links TRBV7-3 to TRBJ1-1; the D is unclear. Trimming removed 0 bases from V and 4 bases from J, with 6 bases in between. The CDR3 is 13 residues long. CDR1 and CDR2 from the germline V gene are SGHTA and FQGTGA. CDR3 DNA: TGTGCCAGCAGCTTAACGGGGAGCACTGAAGCTTTCTTT. Amino acid sequence: CASSLTGSTEAFF.

The chain has TRBV21-1 and TRBJ1-4; the table's D call TRBD1 went unverified against the DNA. TRBV21-1 is a pseudogene segment. This CDR3 is built from 13 residues. In DNA, the CDR3 is TGTGCCAGCAGCAAAGGACAGGGTGAAAAACTGTTTTTT. Residues: CASSKGQGEKLFF.

The rearrangement links TRBV4-2 to TRBJ2-1, with TRBD2 matching over 11 bases. The trim removed 4 bases at V and 2 bases at J, leaving 7 bases unmatched. The germline V gene has CDR1 LGHNA and CDR2 YNFKEQ. The CDR3 spans 17 residues. The CDR3 region is CASSREVAGGTYNEQFF. CDR3 nucleotide sequence: TGTGCCAGCAGCCGGGAGGTAGCGGGGGGGACCTACAATGAGCAGTTCTTC.

This clone was seen a single time. This chain links TRBV5-6 with TRBJ2-2; TRBD1 might be the D (5 bases). CDR3 length: 15 residues. V lost 5 bases to trimming and J lost 5 bases, with 16 bases between them. The germline gives CDR1 SGHDT, CDR2 YYEEEE. This chain's CDR3 is CASSGHGTATGELFF. CDR3 DNA: TGTGCCAGCAGTGGACACGGCACCGCAACCGGGGAGCTGTTTTTT.

The chain uses TRBV5-6 and TRBJ2-1; TRBD2 might be the D (6 bases). The CDR3 runs to 13 residues. Germline lookup yields CDR1 SGHDT and CDR2 YYEEEE. Trimming pared 3 bases from V and 8 bases from J, leaving 12 bases between. The CDR3, as DNA: TGTGCCAGCAGCTGGCCCCGCGGGGATGAGCAGTTCTTC. Translated: CASSWPRGDEQFF.

This chain's CDR3 is CATPSNLQGHQYF. The CDR3 DNA reads as TGTGCCACACCATCCAATTTACAGGGTCATCAGTACTTC. The chain carries TRBV6-1 and TRBJ2-4; a possible D gene is TRBD1 (6 bases). Germline loops: CDR1 MNHNS, CDR2 SASEGT. V lost 10 bases and J 12 bases, leaving 22 bases between the germline ends. The CDR3 sequence is 13 residues long.

The chain is built from TRBV6-5 and TRBJ1-5, with 8 bases identical to TRBD1. The germline CDR1 and CDR2 sequences are MNHEY and SVGAGI. Unmatched junction bases numbered 13, after V lost 4 bases and J lost 8 bases. This CDR3 region has 16 residues. As DNA, the CDR3 is TGTGCCAGCAGTTCAACTGGGACAGGCCCTTCGAAGCCCCAGCATTTT. Protein sequence: CASSSTGTGPSKPQHF.

J is TRBJ2-5 and V is TRBV6-6; unclear D gene. The CDR3 extends over 13 amino acids. Germline V CDR1 and CDR2: MNHNY, SVGAGI (reference sequence). Trimming removed 7 bases from V and 1 base from J, with 10 bases in between. This CDR3 is CASTARSQETQYF. The CDR3 nucleotides read TGTGCCAGCACCGCGAGGAGCCAAGAGACCCAGTACTTC.

The genes are TRBV5-4 and TRBJ2-7; a weak D match, TRBD2 (5 bases). Germline values: CDR1 SGHNT, CDR2 YYREEE (reference sequence). The CDR3 spans 13 residues. V was trimmed by 0 bases and J by 3 bases, leaving 7 bases between them. CDR3 amino acids: CASSLAAGYEQYF. In DNA form, the CDR3 reads TGTGCCAGCAGCTTGGCGGCGGGCTACGAGCAGTACTTC.

The chain combines TRBV19 with TRBJ2-5; 9 bases match TRBD2. The last part of the DNA fits TRBJ2-7 better; the J call may be wrong. Germline V gene data show CDR1 as LNHDA and CDR2 as SQIVND (reference sequence). The CDR3 has 15 amino acids. The CDR3 loop reads CASSISAGGTYEQYF. DNA for the CDR3: TGTGCCAGTAGTATTTCAGCGGGAGGAACCTACGAGCAGTACTTC.

The CDR3 DNA follows: TGTGCCAGTAGTTCGACAGGGCCATCTAAGCAGCCCCAGCATTTT. It specifies CASSSTGPSKQPQHF. The J gene is TRBJ1-5, the V gene TRBV19; 7 bases align to TRBD1. V dropped 5 bases and J dropped 7; count of bases not matched to a gene: 11. This CDR3 comprises 15 residues. Looked up from germline, CDR1 is LNHDA and CDR2 is SQIVND (reference sequence).

This chain joins TRBV11-3 and TRBJ1-2; no firm D call. This CDR3 is 15 amino acids long. Germline V lookup: CDR1 SGHNT, CDR2 YENEEA. The ends were cut back, 3 bases at V and 6 bases at J, with 17 bases in the middle. Here the CDR3 DNA reads TGTGCCAGCAGCTTTTCCGGCCAGGCGGGCGATGGCTACACCTTC. This sequence encodes CASSFSGQAGDGYTF.